Listed below are T cell receptor delta chains from one sample, sequenced in a study of gamma-delta T cells after stem cell transplantation. TCRdb reprocessed the RT-PCR reads through CATT. This sample carries around 2,000 delta-chain clones, less than 4% of them seen once, and the ten largest clones take about 53%. The sequenced material came from gamma-delta T cells. The source is a human donor. It is not recorded whose cells these are; they may come from a transplant donor. The CDR3 runs from the conserved cysteine through the conserved F or W. D genes are given only for firm matches. The size entry is marked missing in some rows and otherwise reads once, few, many or a size class.

.	few	TRDV2	TRDJ3	TGTGCCTGTGACACGATGGGGGGGACCCCGCTTCGTTTATCGTCCTGGGACACCCGACAGATGTTTTTC	CACDTMGGTPLRLSSWDTRQMFF
TRDD3	few	TRDV2	TRDJ1	TGCGCCTGTGACACCGTTTCCTGGGGGACCCGCTACACCGATAAACTCATCTTT	CACDTVSWGTRYTDKLIF
.	medium-sized	TRDV2	TRDJ1	TGTGCCTGTGACACGCTGGGGCAACATTACACCGATAAACTCATCTTT	CACDTLGQHYTDKLIF
TRDD3	medium-sized	TRDV2	TRDJ1	TGTGCCTGTGACACCGTATCCCTCTCTTCTGGGGGATCAGACACCGATAAACTCATCTTT	CACDTVSLSSGGSDTDKLIF
.	.	TRDV2	TRDJ1	TGTGCCTGTGACCCCCTCGAAATTACTCGGGGGGGAGAACTAAAACCGTACACCGATAAACTCATCTTT	CACDPLEITRGGELKPYTDKLIF
.	.	TRDV2	TRDJ1	TGTGCCTGTGACACAGTTTTGGCGAAATGGGAAATGTACACCGATAAACTCATCTTT	CACDTVLAKWEMYTDKLIF
.	medium-sized	TRDV2	TRDJ1	TGTGCCTGTGACACCCTCGGCTCAACCTACACCGATAAACTCATCTTT	CACDTLGSTYTDKLIF
TRDD3	large	TRDV2	TRDJ1	TGTGCCTGTGACACCGTTAAGGCCCCTGTCGGGGGATACAGAGACACCGATAAACTCATCTTT	CACDTVKAPVGGYRDTDKLIF
TRDD3	.	TRDV1	TRDJ1	TGTGCTCTTGGGTATTGCGGGACCTCACTTGTACTGGGGGAACGGCCCCAGTACACCGACAAACTCATCTTT	CALGYCGTSLVLGERPQYTDKLIF
TRDD3	.	TRDV2	TRDJ1	TGTGCCTGTGACGTCGCGTCCTCGGGGGATAAAAAAGCCGATAAACTCATCTTT	CACDVASSGDKKADKLIF
.	medium-sized	TRDV2	TRDJ1	TGTGCCTGTGACGCCATCACAACCGAACCTTATACCCGATACACCGATGAACTCATCTTT	CACDAITTEPYTRYTDELIF
.	large	TRDV2	TRDJ1	TGTGCCTGTGACACAGTACTGGCTACCGATAAACTCATCTTT	CACDTVLATDKLIF
TRDD3	.	TRDV1	TRDJ1	TGTGCTCTTGGGGAAGAGGGATTCTTTAAAGGGGGATCTTTTGGCCACTATAAACTCATCTTT	CALGEEGFFKGGSFGHYKLIF
.	few	TRDV2	TRDJ1	TGTGCCTGTGACACCGTTGGTAGGAGGGAAAAAGAGTACACCGATAAACTCATCTTT	CACDTVGRREKEYTDKLIF
TRDD3	large	TRDV2	TRDJ3	TGTGCCTGTCTACTGGGGGAAAGCTCCTGGGACACCCGACAGATGTTTTTC	CACLLGESSWDTRQMFF
.	medium-sized	TRDV2	TRDJ1	TGTGCCTGTGACACTCTGAGGGCCGACACCGATAAACTCATCTTT	CACDTLRADTDKLIF
TRDD3	medium-sized	TRDV2	TRDJ1	TGTGCCTGTGACCCTTTGCTGGGGGAGGCGTACACCGATAAACTCATCTTT	CACDPLLGEAYTDKLIF
.	medium-sized	TRDV2	TRDJ1	TGTGCCTGTGACCCTATACGAACCGATAAACTCATCTTT	CACDPIRTDKLIF
TRDD3	few	TRDV2	TRDJ1	TGTGCCTGTGACTCAATACTGGGGGATGAGTACACCGATAAACTCATCTTT	CACDSILGDEYTDKLIF
TRDD3	few	TRDV2	TRDJ1	TGTGCCTGTGACCCAGTTTCTGGGGGGCCTGTAAACACCGATAAACCCATCTTT	CACDPVSGGPVNTDKPIF
TRDD3	.	TRDV2	TRDJ1	TGTGCCTGTGACACACTGGGGGATACTAACACCGATAAACTCATCTTT	CACDTLGDTNTDKLIF
TRDD3	.	TRDV2	TRDJ1	TGTGCCTGTGACCTACTGGGGGATGGGGGCGATAAACTCATCTTT	CACDLLGDGGDKLIF
.	large	TRDV1	TRDJ1	TGTGCTCTTGGGGAAGCCTCCTTCCTGCTGACTTACTGGGGCCCTCCGGGTAAACTCATCTTT	CALGEASFLLTYWGPPGKLIF
TRDD3	medium-sized	TRDV2	TRDJ1	TGTGCCTGTGACATTCTCGCTGGGGGATTGTACACCGATAAACTCATCTTT	CACDILAGGLYTDKLIF
TRDD3	.	TRDV2	TRDJ1	TGTGCCTGTGACCCACTCCGGAGCACGGTACTGGGGGATTCCGAACTTTCATACACCGATAAACTCATCTTT	CACDPLRSTVLGDSELSYTDKLIF
TRDD3	few	TRDV1	TRDJ1	TGTGCTCTTGGGGAAATAACTGGGGGATACACCGATAAACTCATCTTT	CALGEITGGYTDKLIF
TRDD3	medium-sized	TRDV2	TRDJ3	TGTGCCTGTGACTCCGCTGGACCACTGGGGGCTAGCTCCTGGGACACCCGACAGATGTTTTTC	CACDSAGPLGASSWDTRQMFF
.	.	TRAV29/DV5	TRDJ1	.	CSVLLCSKRGFLSPGDGGFFNTDKLIF
TRDD3	medium-sized	TRDV2	TRDJ1	TGTGCCTGTGACCCGGTATTACTGGGGGTCCCAGACACCGATAAACTCATCTTT	CACDPVLLGVPDTDKLIF
.	few	TRDV2	TRDJ1	TGTGCCTGTGACACCCTCGGTGGGGATGCGTCAGAGTACACCGATAAACTCATCTTT	CACDTLGGDASEYTDKLIF
TRDD3	medium-sized	TRDV3	TRDJ1	TGTGCCTTTACCAGTCCCTACCCGTCCTGGGGGATAAAGGCTAAACTCATCTTT	CAFTSPYPSWGIKAKLIF
.	few	TRDV2	TRDJ3	TGTGCCTGTGACCCCGCCGGCGGGAGCTGCTGGGACACCCGACAGATGTTTTTC	CACDPAGGSCWDTRQMFF
TRDD3	medium-sized	TRDV2	TRDJ1	TGTGCCTGTGACCCCGTACTGGGGGATACGCGGAGAAACACCGATAAACTCATCTTT	CACDPVLGDTRRNTDKLIF
TRDD3	.	TRDV2	TRDJ3	TGTGCCTGTGACACGACTGGGGGATCCTGGGACACCCGACAGACGTTTTTC	CACDTTGGSWDTRQTFF
TRDD3	few	TRDV2	TRDJ3	TGTGCCTGTGACTTCGCGGGGGATACCTCCCGGTCCTGGGACACCCGACAGATGTTTTTC	CACDFAGDTSRSWDTRQMFF
.	large	TRDV2	TRDJ1	TGTGCCTGTGACACCGTTCGTTACCCTACTTTGGAGTACACCGATAAACTCATCTTT	CACDTVRYPTLEYTDKLIF
TRDD3	few	TRDV2	TRDJ1	TGTGCCTGTGACCCACTGGGGGATACCTCCGCCACCGATAAACTCATCTTT	CACDPLGDTSATDKLIF
.	medium-sized	TRDV2	TRDJ1	TGTGCCTGTGACACCGTAGGCGGCACCGATAAACTCATCTTT	CACDTVGGTDKLIF
TRDD3	.	TRDV2	TRDJ1	TGTGCCTGTGACGGGGTTGCGACTCGACTGGGGGCTTCTAACACCGATAAACTCATCTTT	CACDGVATRLGASNTDKLIF
TRDD3	.	TRDV2	TRDJ1	TGTGCCTGTGACTCCCTGGGGGATACACGCACCGATAAACTCATCTTT	CACDSLGDTRTDKLIF